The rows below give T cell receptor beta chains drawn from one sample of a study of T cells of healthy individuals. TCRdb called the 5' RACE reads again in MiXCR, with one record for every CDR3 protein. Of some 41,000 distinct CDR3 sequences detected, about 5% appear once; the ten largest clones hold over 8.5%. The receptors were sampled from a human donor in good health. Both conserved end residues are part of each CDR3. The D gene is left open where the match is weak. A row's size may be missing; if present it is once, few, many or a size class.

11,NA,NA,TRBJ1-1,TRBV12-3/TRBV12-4,CASRCNTEAFF,TGTGCCAGCAGATGTAACACTGAAGCTTTCTTT
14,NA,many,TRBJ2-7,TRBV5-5,CASSLKVYRNEQYF,TGTGCCAGCAGCTTGAAGGTTTACCGAAACGAGCAGTACTTC
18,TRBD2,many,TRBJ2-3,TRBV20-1,CSARDLRTSGPSTDTQYF,TGCAGTGCTAGAGATTTAAGGACTAGCGGACCTAGCACAGATACGCAGTATTTT
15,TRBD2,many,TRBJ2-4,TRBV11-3,CASSLEGGYPRIQYF,TGTGCCAGCAGCTTAGAGGGAGGGTATCCTAGAATTCAGTACTTC
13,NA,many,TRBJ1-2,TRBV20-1,CSATLGTNYGYTF,TGCAGTGCTACTCTCGGGACAAACTATGGCTACACCTTC
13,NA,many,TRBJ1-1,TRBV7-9,CASSSQVGAEAFF,TGTGCCAGCAGCTCCCAGGTGGGGGCTGAAGCTTTCTTT
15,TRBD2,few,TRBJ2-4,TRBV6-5,CASSLGGFAKNIQYF,TGTGCCAGCAGCCTCGGGGGGTTCGCCAAAAACATTCAGTACTTC
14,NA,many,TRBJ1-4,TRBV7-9,CASSDTGSREKLFF,TGTGCCAGCAGCGATACAGGGAGTCGTGAAAAACTGTTTTTT
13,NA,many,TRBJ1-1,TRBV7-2,CASSLVGSTEAFF,TGTGCCAGCAGCTTAGTGGGTTCAACTGAAGCTTTCTTT
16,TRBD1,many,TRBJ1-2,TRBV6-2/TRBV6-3,CASSYSNPGGAYGYTF,TGTGCCAGCAGTTACTCGAATCCAGGGGGCGCGTATGGCTACACCTTC
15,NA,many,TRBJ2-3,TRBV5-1,CASSLSSTSTDTQYF,TGCGCCAGCAGCCTGTCTAGCACTTCCACAGATACGCAGTATTTT
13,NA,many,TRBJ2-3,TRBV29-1,CSVFAGNTDTQYF,TGCAGCGTGTTTGCTGGGAACACAGATACGCAGTATTTT
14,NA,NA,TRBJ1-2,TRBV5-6,CASSLKAVSYGYTF,TGTGCCAGCAGCCTGAAGGCAGTTAGCTATGGCTACACCTTC
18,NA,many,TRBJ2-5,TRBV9,CASSVEGRTGLPRETQYF,TGTGCCAGCAGCGTAGAGGGCCGGACGGGCCTTCCCCGGGAGACCCAGTACTTC
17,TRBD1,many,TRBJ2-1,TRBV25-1,CASSEWGQGAAGNEQFF,TGTGCCAGCAGTGAATGGGGACAGGGGGCCGCGGGGAATGAGCAGTTCTTC